Reported below is one T cell receptor (beta chain). The antigen remains unidentified. The sample originates from a study of T cell responses to AZD1222 COVID-19 vaccine. General study results and limits: Spike-specific TCR breadth and depth rose after two AZD1222 doses. At study baseline, merely several AZD1222 recipients were seropositive.

The CDR3 contains 12 residues. V dropped 2 bases and J dropped 8 bases, with 9 bases sitting between them. Sequencing was performed with immunoSEQ multiplex PCR; in TCRdb, only in-frame clones are kept and a portion is missing. The sample yields about 130,000 clones, around nine tenths seen once. This sequence was found in an adult in good health. The starting material was peripheral blood, obtained on day 0 of AZD1222 vaccination. This sequence joins TRBV12-3 or TRBV12-4 and TRBJ1-1, with D unresolved. The CDR3 bases are TGTGCCAGCAGTTTATACCGAACAGAAGCTTTCTTT. It encodes CASSLYRTEAFF.